These 32 T cell receptor beta chains came from one sample sequenced in a study of shared clonotypes between healthy human individuals. Positively selected for CCR7, the CD45RO-negative cells used as naive CD8 cells excluded terminally differentiated effector memory CD45RA+ cells. The data were produced by immunoSEQ multiplex PCR, yet TCRdb's version contains in-frame clones alone and is incomplete. Of just over 2,000,000 clones in the sample, about 95% are singletons; the top ten hold 0.9% to 1.4%. The sequencing sample was made of naive CD8+ T cells sorted from blood. The source of these receptors is a man between 18 and 29 years old in good health.

The table lists this clone with a count of one. The chain combines TRBV10-3 with TRBJ2-5; 10 nucleotides agree with TRBD1. TRBJ2-7 matches the DNA end more closely, so the J call is doubtful. CDR1 is ENHRY and CDR2 is SYGVKD in the germline V gene. The CDR3 totals 15 residues. The CDR3 here is CAISAGQGLSYEQYF. CDR3 coding DNA: TGTGCCATCAGTGCGGGACAGGGGCTCTCCTACGAGCAGTACTTC.

This clone appeared a few times. The chain links TRBV7-3 to TRBJ2-1; TRBD1 or TRBD2 may be the D gene (6 bases each). Germline assignment: CDR1 SGHTA and CDR2 FQGTGA. The CDR3 extends over 15 amino acids. Trimming stripped 1 base from V and 0 bases from J, with 7 bases between. The CDR3 nucleotides read TGTGCCAGCAGCTTAAGGGGGGCCTCCTACAATGAGCAGTTCTTC. This gives the protein CASSLRGASYNEQFF.

The chain couples TRBV4-1 to TRBJ2-1, with 8 bases fitting TRBD2. With V trimmed by 4 bases and J by 6 bases, 11 bases remained unmatched. The CDR3 is 16 amino acids. From germline, CDR1 is MGHRA and CDR2 YSYEKL. In nucleotides, the CDR3 is TGCGCCAGCAGCCCGGAGCCCGGACTAGCCTCCAATGAGCAGTTCTTC. It translates to CASSPEPGLASNEQFF.

This chain uses TRBV27 with TRBJ2-2; TRBD1 is a possible D gene (7 bases). Germline CDR1 reads MNHEY; CDR2 reads SMNVEV (reference sequence). The CDR3 covers 14 residues. Trimming pared 7 bases from V and 4 bases from J, leaving 13 bases between. CDR3 protein: CASTRQGGTGELFF. Here the CDR3 DNA reads TGTGCCAGCACCCGACAGGGAGGCACCGGGGAGCTGTTTTTT.

Note on this clone: The same CDR3 arises from other DNA sequences in this sample as well. The chain joins TRBV19 to TRBJ2-7; TRBD1 matches 11 bases. This CDR3 is 14 amino acids long. Germline CDR1 reads LNHDA; CDR2 reads SQIVND (reference sequence). J was trimmed by 3 bases and V by 5 bases; bases with no gene match: 3. The CDR3 loop is CASSAGQGDYEQYF. The CDR3 DNA follows: TGTGCCAGTAGTGCGGGACAGGGGGACTACGAGCAGTACTTC.

V usage is TRBV27 and J usage is TRBJ2-7; TRBD1 matches 9 bases. CDR1 is MNHEY and CDR2 is SMNVEV in the germline V gene (reference sequence). The CDR3 loop spans 15 amino acids. Trimming removed 5 bases from V and 6 bases from J; junction bases left unmatched: 11. The CDR3 sequence is CASSLMGQGGGEQYF. For the CDR3, the DNA is TGTGCCAGCAGTCTAATGGGACAGGGTGGAGGCGAGCAGTACTTC.

The chain combines TRBV2 with TRBJ1-1; TRBD1 aligns across 8 bases. Germline values: CDR1 SNHLY, CDR2 FYNNEI. This CDR3 is built from 16 residues. V dropped 2 bases and J dropped 1; count of bases not matched to a gene: 6. CDR3 nucleotide sequence: TGTGCCAGCAGTGAATCCGGGACAGGATCGAACACTGAAGCTTTCTTT. It is translated as CASSESGTGSNTEAFF. The full variable domain, in which reference TRBV2 and TRBJ1-1 provide the parts outside the CDR3, is EPEVTQTPSHQVTQMGQEVILRCVPISNHLYFYWYRQILGQKVEFLVSFYNNEISEKSEIFDDQFSVERPDGSNFTLKIRSTKLEDSAMYFCASSESGTGSNTEAFFGQGTRLTVV.

The chain couples TRBV5-4 to TRBJ2-1; 7 nucleotides agree with TRBD2. The V gene's germline CDR1 is SGHNT and CDR2 YYREEE (reference sequence). V lost 4 bases, J lost 0 bases, and 1 base stayed unmatched. The CDR3 extends over 14 amino acids. This CDR3 reads CASSGGGSYNEQFF. DNA for the CDR3: TGTGCCAGCAGCGGGGGGGGCTCCTACAATGAGCAGTTCTTC.

The chain has TRBV12-5 and TRBJ2-7, with TRBD1 identical over 7 bases. The trim removed 6 bases at V and 2 bases at J, leaving 4 bases unmatched. Germline CDR1 reads LGHNT; CDR2 reads FRNRAP. This CDR3 has 13 amino acids. CDR3 protein: CASGGQPTYEQYF. In DNA form, the CDR3 reads TGTGCTAGTGGGGGACAGCCGACCTACGAGCAGTACTTC.

CDR3 sequence (DNA): TGTGCCTGGGACGAGGGGGCTAGTGGCTACACCTTC. Translation gives CAWDEGASGYTF. V gene TRBV30 combines with J gene TRBJ1-2; 7 nucleotides align to TRBD1. Unmatched junction bases numbered 7, after V lost 5 bases and J lost 7 bases. This CDR3 contains 12 residues. Germline assignment: CDR1 GTSNPN and CDR2 SVGIG (reference sequence).

This clone is a singleton in its sample. The chain uses TRBV7-9 and TRBJ1-2, with 11 bases identical to TRBD1. This CDR3 region has 14 residues. V was pared by 5 bases and J by 7 bases, with 6 bases of the junction left unmatched. Germline V gene data show CDR1 as SEHNR and CDR2 as FQNEAQ (reference sequence). The CDR3 sequence: CASSPGQGAVGYTF. CDR3 in DNA: TGTGCCAGCAGCCCCGGACAGGGGGCGGTTGGCTACACCTTC.

On this clone: Germline and junction disagree at one end, which may indicate a read error. The genes are TRBV13 and TRBJ1-2; D may be TRBD1 (5 bases). The V gene's germline CDR1 is PRHDT and CDR2 FYEKMQ (reference sequence). CDR3 length: 12 residues. This CDR3 is CASSLGGTLWAF. CDR3 nucleotide sequence: TGTGCCAGCAGCTTAGGAGGGACCCTCTGGGCCTTC.

The table lists this clone with a count of one. The V call is TRBV9, the J call TRBJ2-5; D assignment may be TRBD1 or TRBD2 (5 bases each). This CDR3 has 15 residues. Trimming pared 4 bases from V and 7 bases from J, leaving 20 bases between. Germline CDR1 and CDR2: SGDLS and YYNGEE. The CDR3 DNA is TGTGCCAGCAGCTCCCAGGCCCGGACTGGGGGGACCCAGTACTTC. This gives the protein CASSSQARTGGTQYF.

This chain uses TRBV27 with TRBJ1-5, with D possibly matching TRBD1 (5 bases). The ends were cut back, 0 bases at V and 4 bases at J, with 10 bases in the middle. CDR1 and CDR2 (germline): MNHEY, SMNVEV (reference sequence). The CDR3 runs 15 residues. CDR3 nucleotides: TGTGCCAGCAGTTTATCGCCGACAGCAAATCAGCCCCAGCATTTT. It is translated as CASSLSPTANQPQHF.

The chain joins TRBV2 to TRBJ1-1; the D is unclear. Germline CDR1 reads SNHLY; CDR2 reads FYNNEI. V was clipped by 10 bases and J by 8 bases, with 26 bases between them. The CDR3 covers 15 residues. The CDR3 spells CATVGSGLALGEAFF. The CDR3 DNA follows: TGTGCCACGGTTGGATCGGGTTTGGCCCTCGGAGAAGCTTTCTTT.

This clone came up a few times. The gene calls are TRBV5-6 and TRBJ1-6, with 7 bases aligning to TRBD1. Germline V lookup: CDR1 SGHDT, CDR2 YYEEEE. V lost 0 bases to trimming and J lost 13 bases; unmatched junction nucleotides: 7. The CDR3 runs 14 residues. CDR3 sequence reads: CASSLAGTEDPLHF. The CDR3 region has the DNA TGTGCCAGCAGCTTGGCCGGGACAGAGGACCCCCTCCACTTT. Based on the CDR3 plus reference TRBV5-6 and TRBJ1-6, the full variable domain is DAGVTQSPTHLIKTRGQQVTLRCSPKSGHDTVSWYQQALGQGPQFIFQYYEEEERQRGNFPDRFSGHQFPNYSSELNVNALLLGDSALYLCASSLAGTEDPLHFGNGTRLTVT.

The V gene is TRBV6-1, the J gene TRBJ2-3, with TRBD2 identical over 9 bases. Germline assignment: CDR1 MNHNS and CDR2 SASEGT. J gave up 2 bases and V 2 bases, and 5 bases lay outside the gene matches. The CDR3 covers 16 residues. In DNA form, the CDR3 reads TGTGCCAGCAGTGAATGGGCTAGCGGGACCACAGATACGCAGTATTTT. Its protein is CASSEWASGTTDTQYF.

This clone showed up just once. This rearrangement joins TRBV12-5 to TRBJ1-5; 8 bases align to TRBD1. This CDR3 comprises 19 residues. CDR1 LGHNT and CDR2 FRNRAP come from the germline V gene. J was trimmed by 3 bases and V by 8 bases; bases with no gene match: 21. The DNA of the CDR3 is TGTGCTAGTTCCCCTACCACGAGAGGACAGGGACTCCCCAATCAGCCCCAGCATTTT. Translated: CASSPTTRGQGLPNQPQHF. Full variable domain (missing parts from reference TRBV12-5 and TRBJ1-5): DARVTQTPRHKVTEMGQEVTMRCQPILGHNTVFWYRQTMMQGLELLAYFRNRAPLDDSGMPKDRFSAEMPDATLATLKIQPSEPRDSAVYFCASSPTTRGQGLPNQPQHFGDGTRLSIL.

The V gene is TRBV19, the J gene TRBJ2-6, with a weak D call TRBD2 (7 bases). This CDR3 has 16 amino acids. Per germline, CDR1 LNHDA and CDR2 SQIVND (reference sequence). V lost 8 bases, J lost 1 base, and 15 bases lay in between. The CDR3 coding sequence is TGTGCCAGTGGGGAGGGGGTCTTTTCTGGGGCCAACGTCCTGACTTTC. Translating it yields CASGEGVFSGANVLTF. The full variable domain, its missing parts supplied by reference TRBV19 and TRBJ2-6, is DGGITQSPKYLFRKEGQNVTLSCEQNLNHDAMYWYRQDPGQGLRLIYYSQIVNDFQKGDIAEGYSVSREKKESFPLTVTSAQKNPTAFYLCASGEGVFSGANVLTFGAGSRLTVL.

The DNA of the CDR3 is TGTGCCATCAGTGACACCGGGACAGGGGGATACGAGCAGTACTTC. It is translated as CAISDTGTGGYEQYF. The V and J genes are TRBV10-3 and TRBJ2-7; the match to TRBD1 covers 11 bases. Germline CDR1 ENHRY, CDR2 SYGVKD. The CDR3 consists of 15 residues. V shed 3 bases, J shed 4 bases, and the junction held 5 bases outside the gene matches.

This rearrangement joins TRBV7-3 to TRBJ2-3; TRBD2 aligns across 8 bases. The germline gives CDR1 SGHTA, CDR2 FQGTGA. V lost 6 bases to trimming and J lost 4 bases; unmatched junction nucleotides: 6. This CDR3 has 14 amino acids. The CDR3 protein is CASSYSGEADTQYF. The CDR3 nucleotides read TGTGCCAGCAGTTATAGCGGGGAGGCAGATACGCAGTATTTT.

This chain uses TRBV7-9 with TRBJ2-7, with D possibly TRBD2 on 6 matching bases. The V end lost 1 base, the J end lost 1 base, and 17 bases lay between the germline ends. This CDR3 has 17 amino acids. Germline assignment: CDR1 SEHNR and CDR2 FQNEAQ (reference sequence). The CDR3 DNA reads as TGTGCCAGCAGCTTAGTCCCTGGGCGGGGATCTTCCTACGAGCAGTACTTC. This translates into CASSLVPGRGSSYEQYF.

The chain employs TRBV5-4 and TRBJ2-1, with a possible D match to TRBD2 (5 bases). Germline values: CDR1 SGHNT, CDR2 YYREEE (reference sequence). This CDR3 has 14 residues. V shed 3 bases and J shed 7 bases, with 14 bases lying between them. The chain's CDR3 is CASSWGVGSNEQFF. The DNA for the CDR3 is TGTGCCAGCAGCTGGGGAGTTGGTTCGAATGAGCAGTTCTTC.

The chain employs TRBV4-1 and TRBJ2-5, with D unresolved. Per the germline V gene, CDR1 is MGHRA and CDR2 is YSYEKL. Trimming took off 0 bases at V and 2 bases at J, with 7 bases between the two ends. The CDR3 contains 14 residues. The CDR3 loop is CASSQENRQETQYF. The CDR3 DNA follows: TGCGCCAGCAGCCAAGAAAATAGGCAAGAGACCCAGTACTTC.

The rearrangement joins TRBV29-1 to TRBJ1-2; D is unclear. The V and J ends lost 7 bases and 3 bases respectively, with 9 bases between them. This CDR3 region has 11 residues. Germline-derived CDR1 and CDR2 are SQVTM and ANQGSEA. The CDR3 DNA follows: TGCAGCGCCCGTTCGGACTATGGCTACACCTTC. It translates to CSARSDYGYTF.

This clone was observed a single time. The chain is built from TRBV4-1 and TRBJ1-3; D is possibly TRBD1 (5 bases). This CDR3 is 15 amino acids long. The V end lost 3 bases, the J end lost 2 bases, and 11 bases lay between the germline ends. Germline V gene sequence: CDR1 MGHRA, CDR2 YSYEKL. The CDR3 DNA reads as TGCGCCAGCAGCCAGGCCCCACAGGCTGGAAACACCATATATTTT. Residues: CASSQAPQAGNTIYF.

This clone was seen more than once but under ten times. This chain links TRBV7-9 with TRBJ1-2; D perhaps matches TRBD1 (6 bases). The CDR3 is made up of 14 amino acids. CDR1 is SEHNR and CDR2 is FQNEAQ in the germline V gene (reference sequence). The ends were cut back, 1 base at V and 5 bases at J, with 11 bases in the middle. The CDR3 coding sequence is TGTGCCAGCAGCTTAGAGGGGGAATGGTATGGCTACACCTTC. Encoded protein: CASSLEGEWYGYTF.

The chain recombines TRBV7-2 with TRBJ2-7, with D tentatively TRBD1 (6 bases). This CDR3 is 15 amino acids long. CDR1 and CDR2 from the germline V gene are SGHTA and FQGNSA. V was cut by 5 bases and J by 0 bases, with 14 bases left in between. The DNA for the CDR3 is TGTGCCAGCAGCGCAGTTGGACAGAGCTCCTACGAGCAGTACTTC. Amino acids: CASSAVGQSSYEQYF. Full variable domain (rest looked up from reference TRBV7-2 and TRBJ2-7): GAGVSQSPSNKVTEKGKDVELRCDPISGHTALYWYRQSLGQGLEFLIYFQGNSAPDKSGLPSDRFSAERTGGSVSTLTIQRTQQEDSAVYLCASSAVGQSSYEQYFGPGTRLTVT.

CDR3 nucleotides: TGTGCCATCAGTGACAGGGCGCAGACTGAAGCTTTCTTT. This encodes CAISDRAQTEAFF. The chain links TRBV10-3 to TRBJ1-1; D is perhaps TRBD1 (5 bases). This CDR3 has 13 amino acids. Germline V gene lookup returns CDR1 ENHRY and CDR2 SYGVKD. V lost 3 bases, J lost 5 bases, and 10 bases lay in between.

The chain uses TRBV10-3 and TRBJ1-1; 7 bases agree with TRBD1. J gave up 6 bases and V 6 bases, and 7 bases lay outside the gene matches. Germline V gene data show CDR1 as ENHRY and CDR2 as SYGVKD. The CDR3 runs 13 residues. The CDR3 DNA follows: TGTGCCATCAGCCAGGGGGGTGGCGCTGAAGCTTTCTTT. Translated, it gives CAISQGGGAEAFF.

The chain has TRBV13 and TRBJ2-7, with D possibly matching TRBD2 (6 bases). CDR1 PRHDT and CDR2 FYEKMQ come from the germline V gene (reference sequence). V was cut by 5 bases and J by 2 bases, with 10 bases left in between. CDR3 size: 13 residues. This CDR3 is CASSGGATYEQYF. DNA for the CDR3: TGTGCCAGCAGCGGCGGGGCGACCTACGAGCAGTACTTC. Filled out from reference TRBV13 and TRBJ2-7, the complete variable domain reads AAGVIQSPRHLIKEKRETATLKCYPIPRHDTVYWYQQGPGQDPQFLISFYEKMQSDKGSIPDRFSAQQFSDYHSELNMSSLELGDSALYFCASSGGATYEQYFGPGTRLTVT.

The rearrangement uses TRBV29-1 and TRBJ1-2; the match to TRBD1 covers 7 bases. The germline V gene has CDR1 SQVTM and CDR2 ANQGSEA. Trimming took 3 bases from V and 5 from J; bases not matched to a gene: 6. This CDR3 spans 13 amino acids. CDR3: CSVDEGAGYGYTF. CDR3 bases: TGCAGCGTTGACGAGGGGGCTGGGTATGGCTACACCTTC.